Shown below are 6 T cell receptor beta chains from a single sample sequenced in a study of blood T cell repertoires in COVID-19 (dated by TCRdb to 2020 to 2021). Libraries came from the immunoSEQ multiplex PCR assay. This immuneACCESS table, as held by TCRdb, lists in-frame sequences with V and J called but not all clones. Of the missing ones, under half trace to an unresolved V gene in checked studies; the others have no known cause. This sample is represented by about 170,000 clones; roughly 70% of them were singletons. The ten largest make up 2.5% to 3% of the sample. Sequencing used peripheral blood. The receptors stem from a woman aged 80 or older with acute or convalescent COVID-19.

This chain uses TRBV2 with TRBJ1-1; D gene unclear. Trimming pared 2 bases from V and 2 bases from J, leaving 9 bases between. This CDR3 is built from 14 residues. Germline lookup yields CDR1 SNHLY and CDR2 FYNNEI. CDR3 sequence (DNA): TGTGCCAGCAGTGAATTCATGGCAAACACTGAAGCTTTCTTT. Its protein product is CASSEFMANTEAFF.

This clone was seen a single time. The chain couples TRBV3-1 (or the pseudogene TRBV3-2) to TRBJ2-7; D is perhaps TRBD2 (5 bases). The length of the CDR3 is 14 residues. Germline CDR1 LGHDT, CDR2 YNNKEL (reference sequence). Trimming stripped 1 base from V and 1 base from J, with 8 bases between. The CDR3 nucleotides read TGTGCCAGCAGCCAAGTAGGCGGGTCCTACGAGCAGTACTTC. It encodes CASSQVGGSYEQYF.

V is TRBV7-8 and J is TRBJ2-1, with 8 bases aligning to TRBD2. This CDR3 has 14 amino acids. After removal of 0 bases from V and 8 bases from J, the junction contained 3 bases not matched to a gene. The germline gives CDR1 SGHVS, CDR2 FQNEAQ. CDR3: CASSLAGTRYEQFF. The CDR3 nucleotides are TGTGCCAGCAGCTTAGCGGGGACTAGATATGAGCAGTTCTTC.

This rearrangement joins TRBV10-3 to TRBJ1-6; 7 bases match TRBD1. CDR3 length equals 15 residues. V lost 6 bases to trimming and J lost 4 bases; unmatched junction nucleotides: 6. Germline CDR1 and CDR2: ENHRY and SYGVKD. The CDR3 region has the DNA TGTGCCATCAGCGACAGGGTAGCTTATAATTCACCCCTCCACTTT. It translates to CAISDRVAYNSPLHF.

The V call is TRBV27, the J call TRBJ1-2; D perhaps matches TRBD1 (5 bases). The CDR3 is 13 amino acids. Germline V gene lookup returns CDR1 MNHEY and CDR2 SMNVEV (reference sequence). Trimming shortened V by 5 bases and J by 4 bases, and 11 bases separated the two germline ends. CDR3 DNA sequence: TGTGCCAGCAGTGTTGACAGCTTCTATGGCTACACCTTC. Amino acid sequence: CASSVDSFYGYTF.

This clone is a singleton in its sample. J is TRBJ1-5 and V is TRBV4-2; the match to TRBD1 covers 9 bases. The V and J ends lost 0 bases and 7 bases, in that order; junction bases with no gene match: 4. CDR3 length: 15 residues. From germline, CDR1 is LGHNA and CDR2 YNFKEQ. As DNA, the CDR3 is TGTGCCAGCAGCCAAGAGACAGGGGGATTACAGCCCCAGCATTTT. Its translation is CASSQETGGLQPQHF.